One sample yielded the 13 T cell receptor beta chains listed below, sequenced in a study of blood T cell repertoires in COVID-19. Sequenced by immunoSEQ multiplex PCR; TCRdb stores in-frame clones only, minus some. The sample lists 150,000 to 200,000 clones, approximately 95% seen once, with roughly 1.9% in the top ten. What was sequenced was peripheral blood. The receptors were sampled from a woman aged 60 to 75 with COVID-19, enrolled during active disease.

This chain joins TRBV5-1 and TRBJ1-1; 8 bases match TRBD1. Per the germline V gene, CDR1 is SGHRS and CDR2 is YFSETQ. The V and J ends lost 4 bases and 1 base, in that order; junction bases with no gene match: 6. The CDR3 is made up of 15 amino acids. The CDR3 loop reads CASSGGQATNTEAFF. The CDR3 nucleotides are TGCGCCAGCAGCGGGGGACAGGCCACGAACACTGAAGCTTTCTTT.

V and J are TRBV4-3 and TRBJ1-2; D may be TRBD1 (5 bases). Between the trimmed V and J ends, which lost 0 bases and 7 bases, there was a span of 18 bases. The CDR3 runs to 16 residues. CDR1 and CDR2 from the germline V gene are LGHNA and YSLEER. The CDR3 DNA sequence: TGCGCCAGCAGCCAAGATTTTGGAGGGGCGTCGGGTGGCTACACCTTC. The encoded protein is CASSQDFGGASGGYTF.

The chain carries TRBV30 and TRBJ2-1, with 14 bases aligning to TRBD2. The CDR3 spans 13 residues. The germline CDR1 and CDR2 sequences are GTSNPN and SVGIG (reference sequence). CDR3 loop: CAYGTSGGNEQFF. In nucleotides, the CDR3 is TGTGCTTACGGGACTAGCGGGGGTAATGAGCAGTTCTTC.

This chain's CDR3 is CASSAGQAWASYEQYF. In DNA form, the CDR3 reads TGTGCCAGCAGTGCGGGACAGGCTTGGGCCTCCTACGAGCAGTACTTC. This chain uses TRBV6-4 with TRBJ2-7; TRBD1 matches 8 bases. The CDR3 loop spans 16 amino acids. The trim removed 4 bases at V and 0 bases at J, leaving 8 bases unmatched. Per the germline V gene, CDR1 is MRHNA and CDR2 is SNTAGT.

The chain joins TRBV7-9 to TRBJ1-2, with a possible D match to TRBD1 (5 bases). V lost 4 bases to trimming and J lost 7 bases, with 13 bases between them. CDR1 and CDR2 from the germline V gene are SEHNR and FQNEAQ (reference sequence). The CDR3 extends over 13 amino acids. Here the CDR3 DNA reads TGTGCCAGCAGCTCTTCAGGGTACGGTGGCTACACCTTC. Its protein product is CASSSSGYGGYTF.

The chain has TRBV9 and TRBJ1-4, with a tentative D call TRBD1 (6 bases). CDR3 length: 15 residues. Germline-derived CDR1 and CDR2 are SGDLS and YYNGEE. V lost 0 bases and J lost 4, with 10 bases in between. CDR3 protein: CASSVGTERNEKLFF. As DNA, the CDR3 is TGTGCCAGCAGCGTAGGGACAGAACGTAATGAAAAACTGTTTTTT.

The genes are TRBV6-5 and TRBJ1-6; 8 bases align to TRBD1. Germline loops: CDR1 MNHEY, CDR2 SVGAGI. The CDR3 loop spans 15 amino acids. Trimming removed 5 bases from V and 7 bases from J; junction bases left unmatched: 7. CDR3 sequence: CASSQTGVSNSPLHF. The CDR3 bases are TGTGCCAGCAGTCAGACAGGGGTCTCCAATTCACCCCTCCACTTT.

The rearrangement joins TRBV18 to TRBJ1-1, with D uncertain. The CDR3 covers 14 residues. Looked up from germline, CDR1 is KGHSH and CDR2 is LQKENI. The germline V and J ends were trimmed by 6 bases and 3 bases, with 14 bases remaining between them. The CDR3 loop reads CASSSQERDTEAFF. CDR3 nucleotide sequence: TGTGCCAGCTCGTCTCAAGAGAGGGACACTGAAGCTTTCTTT.

This clone was detected a few times. The rearrangement links TRBV9 to TRBJ1-6; D may be TRBD1 (6 bases). The CDR3 runs 15 residues. CDR1 and CDR2 (germline): SGDLS, YYNGEE. V lost 3 bases and J 7 bases, leaving 14 bases between the germline ends. CDR3 protein: CASSDLGQSNSPLHF. CDR3 nucleotides: TGTGCCAGCAGCGACCTAGGACAGTCCAATTCACCCCTCCACTTT.

V is TRBV18 and J is TRBJ2-3; the match to TRBD2 covers 8 bases. Germline V gives CDR1 KGHSH, CDR2 LQKENI. V dropped 1 base and J dropped 0; count of bases not matched to a gene: 0. This CDR3 has 15 residues. CDR3 loop: CASSPRGGSTDTQYF. CDR3 coding DNA: TGTGCCAGCTCACCACGCGGGGGGAGCACAGATACGCAGTATTTT.

This sequence joins TRBV6-1 and TRBJ2-7; TRBD1 is a possible D gene (6 bases). V lost 1 base and J lost 2, with 6 bases in between. Germline V lookup: CDR1 MNHNS, CDR2 SASEGT. The CDR3 runs 13 residues. This CDR3 reads CASSEGGPYEQYF. In DNA form, the CDR3 reads TGTGCCAGCAGTGAAGGGGGGCCCTACGAGCAGTACTTC.

The chain links TRBV7-2 to TRBJ2-5; no reliable D call. The CDR3 extends over 15 amino acids. Trimming pared 0 bases from V and 1 base from J, leaving 9 bases between. The germline gives CDR1 SGHTA, CDR2 FQGNSA. The CDR3 DNA is TGTGCCAGCAGCTTAGCGCGAGGCAGCCAAGAGACCCAGTACTTC. This gives the protein CASSLARGSQETQYF.

The rearrangement uses TRBV15 and TRBJ2-1; the match to TRBD2 covers 8 bases. The germline gives CDR1 LNHNV, CDR2 YYDKDF (reference sequence). The J segment lost 8 bases and the V segment lost 1 base, leaving 7 bases of the junction unmatched. The CDR3 runs 15 residues. CDR3 loop: CATSRGGTRGYEQFF. The CDR3 DNA is TGTGCCACCAGCAGAGGTGGGACTAGAGGCTATGAGCAGTTCTTC. Complete variable domain (other parts from reference TRBV15 and TRBJ2-1): DAMVIQNPRYQVTQFGKPVTLSCSQTLNHNVMYWYQQKSSQAPKLLFHYYDKDFNNEADTPDNFQSRRPNTSFCFLDIRSPGLGDTAMYLCATSRGGTRGYEQFFGPGTRLTVL.